This TCR beta chain comes out of a study of PD-L1 blockade in urothelial cancer. Some clones are missing from TCRdb's copy, which holds only in-frame ones; the method was immunoSEQ multiplex PCR. Of about 30,000 clones listed, 79% were seen once; the top ten hold approximately 3.3%. V lost 1 base, J lost 9 bases, and 20 bases stayed unmatched. The CDR3 is 18 residues long. From germline, CDR1 is MGHRA and CDR2 YSYEKL. Documented time point: peripheral blood 6 weeks after treatment start. The rearrangement links TRBV4-1 to TRBJ2-5; TRBD2 matches at 7 bases. This clonotype originated in a man in his sixties or seventies with urothelial cancer. The sample in question was PBMCs, obtained around atezolizumab (anti-PD-L1) treatment. This chain's CDR3 is CASSQGPRGPSGPRAQYF. CDR3 sequence (DNA): TGCGCCAGCAGCCAAGGACCTCGGGGCCCTAGCGGCCCTCGGGCCCAGTACTTC.